This passage covers 30 T cell receptor beta chains from one sample sequenced in a study of cytomegalovirus exposure and HLA in healthy donors. With 60 Vbeta and 13 Jbeta primers, the PCR was carried out. Only in-frame clones appear in the TCRdb table, and some are missing; sequencing was by immunoSEQ multiplex PCR. This repertoire shows roughly 180,000 clones, more than 65% found once; its top ten account for under 1.5%. The sequencing input was PBMCs. The receptors stem from a young man in good health and CMV-seronegative.

The rearrangement uses TRBV15 and TRBJ2-1, with 8 nucleotides matching TRBD1. The germline V gene encodes CDR1 LNHNV and CDR2 YYDKDF (reference sequence). This CDR3 is built from 14 residues. V trimming: 8 bases; J trimming: 5 bases; junction bases outside the gene matches: 8. The CDR3 protein is CATRRQGLDNEQFF. The CDR3 nucleotides read TGTGCCACCCGACGACAGGGGTTGGACAATGAGCAGTTCTTC.

V is TRBV4-3 and J is TRBJ2-7; 11 positions match TRBD2. The CDR3 spans 16 residues. In germline, CDR1 is LGHNA, CDR2 YSLEER. J was trimmed by 6 bases and V by 3 bases; bases with no gene match: 10. The CDR3 DNA follows: TGCGCCAGCAGCCAGCGGCTAGCGGGGGGTGCAGCCGAGCAGTACTTC. Protein sequence: CASSQRLAGGAAEQYF.

This chain joins TRBV15 and TRBJ2-1, with 8 bases that match TRBD2. The CDR3 has 14 residues. Per the germline V gene, CDR1 is LNHNV and CDR2 is YYDKDF (reference sequence). The V segment lost 4 bases and the J segment 7 bases; nucleotides outside the gene matches: 6. In DNA form, the CDR3 reads TGTGCCACCAGCATGGAGCGGGAGCCTAATGAGCAGTTCTTC. Residues: CATSMEREPNEQFF.

The chain carries TRBV2 and TRBJ1-6; 8 nucleotides align to TRBD1. Trimming took 10 bases from V and 13 from J; bases not matched to a gene: 12. The CDR3 sequence is 13 residues long. The germline gives CDR1 SNHLY, CDR2 FYNNEI. CDR3 loop: CAIEQGGLGPLHF. The CDR3 DNA is TGTGCCATAGAACAGGGGGGCCTAGGGCCCCTCCACTTT. The full variable domain, in which reference TRBV2 and TRBJ1-6 provide the parts outside the CDR3, is EPEVTQTPSHQVTQMGQEVILRCVPISNHLYFYWYRQILGQKVEFLVSFYNNEISEKSEIFDDQFSVERPDGSNFTLKIRSTKLEDSAMYFCAIEQGGLGPLHFGNGTRLTVT.

The J gene is TRBJ2-5, the V gene TRBV4-3; TRBD2 agrees at 16 bases. V gave up 4 bases and J gave up 4 bases; unmatched junction bases: 9. The CDR3 sequence is 18 residues long. CDR1 is LGHNA, CDR2 YSLEER, per germline. Here the CDR3 reads CASSRSGTSGGAPETQYF. For the CDR3, the DNA is TGCGCCAGCAGCCGATCCGGGACTAGCGGGGGGGCCCCAGAGACCCAGTACTTC.

The rearrangement links TRBV2 to TRBJ1-5; D is uncertain. V lost 5 bases and J 11 bases, leaving 13 bases between the germline ends. CDR1 is SNHLY and CDR2 is FYNNEI in the germline V gene. This CDR3 is 12 amino acids long. The CDR3 nucleotides read TGTGCCAGCAGTCGGTCCGGGGAGACCCAGCATTTT. Encoded protein: CASSRSGETQHF.

The count of this clone is one. The V and J genes are TRBV14 and TRBJ2-1, with 14 bases identical to TRBD2. This CDR3 spans 14 amino acids. The V gene end was trimmed by 8 bases and the J gene end by 5 bases; junction bases not matched to a gene: 2. Germline V gene sequence: CDR1 SGHDN, CDR2 FVKESK. CDR3 in amino acids: CASGLAGGHNEQFF. Here the CDR3 DNA reads TGTGCCAGCGGACTAGCGGGGGGCCACAATGAGCAGTTCTTC.

The rearrangement joins TRBV6-5 to TRBJ1-1, with a tentative D call TRBD1 (6 bases). Germline CDR1 is MNHEY and CDR2 is SVGAGI. The CDR3 length is 15 residues. V was trimmed by 5 bases and J by 1 base, leaving 14 bases between them. The CDR3 bases are TGTGCCAGCAGTCCCTGGAAACAGGGGAACACTGAAGCTTTCTTT. This encodes CASSPWKQGNTEAFF.

The CDR3 is CASSSGGGEQYF. As DNA, the CDR3 is TGTGCCAGCAGCTCAGGGGGCGGCGAGCAGTACTTC. V is TRBV7-6 and J is TRBJ2-7; TRBD1 matches 8 bases. Germline V gene sequence: CDR1 SGHVS, CDR2 FNYEAQ. J lost 6 bases, V lost 4 bases, and 2 bases had no gene match. The CDR3 covers 12 residues.

This chain joins TRBV18 and TRBJ2-3; 8 nucleotides align to TRBD2. Germline trimming cut 2 bases from V and 3 bases from J; bases unmatched to any gene: 13. This CDR3 has 18 residues. Looked up from germline, CDR1 is KGHSH and CDR2 is LQKENI. The CDR3 DNA follows: TGTGCCAGCTCACCAGGTAGCGGGATCGGTCCTACTACAGATACGCAGTATTTT. Translating it yields CASSPGSGIGPTTDTQYF.

The CDR3 DNA sequence: TGTGCCAGCAGCCAAGAATGGGGGACTAGCGAAATCGGGGAGCTGTTTTTT. Translation gives CASSQEWGTSEIGELFF. V gene TRBV4-2 combines with J gene TRBJ2-2; TRBD2 agrees at 10 bases. V dropped 0 bases and J dropped 7; count of bases not matched to a gene: 8. Germline assignment: CDR1 LGHNA and CDR2 YNFKEQ. The CDR3 covers 17 residues.

This chain connects TRBV28 to TRBJ2-1, with D perhaps TRBD2 (6 bases). Per germline, CDR1 MDHEN and CDR2 SYDVKM. The V end was cut by 2 bases, the J end by 6 bases, with 17 bases between. The CDR3 has 16 amino acids. CDR3 loop: CASSLERAGRGNEQFF. The CDR3 bases are TGTGCCAGCAGTTTAGAGCGGGCAGGGCGAGGCAATGAGCAGTTCTTC.

This chain connects TRBV7-2 to TRBJ1-1; D gene unclear. The germline gives CDR1 SGHTA, CDR2 FQGNSA. V lost 2 bases to trimming and J lost 0 bases, with 10 bases between them. CDR3 length: 15 residues. The CDR3 reads CASSLIREMNTEAFF. In DNA, the CDR3 is TGTGCCAGCAGCTTAATCCGGGAAATGAACACTGAAGCTTTCTTT.

This sequence joins TRBV5-1 and TRBJ1-3, with TRBD1 identical over 7 bases. Germline V gene data show CDR1 as SGHRS and CDR2 as YFSETQ. V dropped 0 bases and J dropped 1; count of bases not matched to a gene: 7. This CDR3 has 17 residues. CDR3 nucleotide sequence: TGCGCCAGCAGCTTGGTCGGCTCAGGGGGTTCTGGAAACACCATATATTTT. Amino acids: CASSLVGSGGSGNTIYF.

The CDR3: CASSYDRGNPSPLHF. CDR3 DNA sequence: TGTGCCAGCAGTTACGACAGGGGGAATCCTTCACCCCTCCACTTT. The chain joins TRBV6-6 to TRBJ1-6; TRBD1 aligns across 9 bases. The CDR3 loop spans 15 amino acids. Germline V CDR1 and CDR2: MNHNY, SVGAGI (reference sequence). V shed 2 bases and J 9 bases; nucleotides not matched to a gene: 5.

The gene calls are TRBV18 and TRBJ1-6, with 11 nucleotides matching TRBD1. The CDR3 contains 14 residues. CDR1 KGHSH and CDR2 LQKENI come from the germline V gene. V trimming: 3 bases; J trimming: 10 bases; junction bases outside the gene matches: 2. The CDR3 loop reads CASSPGTGGSPLHF. In DNA, the CDR3 is TGTGCCAGCTCACCCGGGACAGGGGGGTCACCCCTCCACTTT.

The chain combines TRBV29-1 with TRBJ2-5; 7 nucleotides match TRBD1. The DNA end is more similar to TRBJ2-7, so the J call may be wrong. The germline V gene has CDR1 SQVTM and CDR2 ANQGSEA. CDR3 length: 13 residues. The CDR3 DNA follows: TGCAGCGTGACGACAGGGAGCTCCTACGAGCAGTACTTC. Translating gives CSVTTGSSYEQYF.

The chain employs TRBV7-2 and TRBJ1-2, with 9 bases aligning to TRBD1. V was clipped by 0 bases and J by 7 bases; unmatched bases: 12. Germline V gene lookup returns CDR1 SGHTA and CDR2 FQGNSA. CDR3 length equals 17 residues. As DNA, the CDR3 is TGTGCCAGCAGCTTAGCGCCGTGGACAGGGGAAGAGGGTGGCTACACCTTC. Translation gives CASSLAPWTGEEGGYTF.

CDR3 residues: CASSAGTVSPLHF. The CDR3 DNA is TGTGCCAGCAGCGCAGGGACAGTGTCACCCCTCCACTTT. This chain connects TRBV7-3 to TRBJ1-6, with TRBD1 identical over 7 bases. The ends lost 5 bases at V and 10 bases at J; junction bases unmatched: 5. The CDR3 runs to 13 residues. Germline-derived CDR1 and CDR2 are SGHTA and FQGTGA.

The CDR3 loop reads CAWGQFLGGPYEQYF. The CDR3 bases are TGTGCCTGGGGGCAGTTTTTGGGGGGTCCTTACGAGCAGTACTTC. This chain connects TRBV30 to TRBJ2-7, with TRBD2 as a possible D gene (6 bases). Germline loops: CDR1 GTSNPN, CDR2 SVGIG (reference sequence). CDR3 length: 15 residues. V dropped 5 bases and J dropped 4 bases, with 21 bases sitting between them.

The V and J genes are TRBV4-3 and TRBJ2-7; perhaps TRBD1 as D (6 bases). There are 14 residues in the CDR3. The V end lost 1 base, the J end lost 5 bases, and 12 bases lay between the germline ends. Per germline, CDR1 LGHNA and CDR2 YSLEER. The CDR3: CASSQVVRGHEQYF. The CDR3 coding sequence is TGCGCCAGCAGCCAAGTAGTCAGGGGACACGAGCAGTACTTC.

This rearrangement joins TRBV5-8 to TRBJ2-2; D is unresolved. V dropped 2 bases and J dropped 0 bases, with 5 bases sitting between them. Per the germline V gene, CDR1 is SGHTS and CDR2 is YDEGEE. The CDR3 is 14 residues long. DNA of the CDR3: TGTGCCAGCAGCTTAAGCCCGAACACCGGGGAGCTGTTTTTT. Residues: CASSLSPNTGELFF.

The rearrangement uses TRBV7-8 and TRBJ1-2; no clear D gene. Per germline, CDR1 SGHVS and CDR2 FQNEAQ. This CDR3 region has 14 residues. Trimming left V 2 bases short and J 4 bases short, with 11 bases between. This CDR3 reads CASSLNAGAYGYTF. The CDR3 DNA is TGTGCCAGCAGCTTAAATGCGGGCGCCTATGGCTACACCTTC.

CDR3 residues: CASSQVGTGDGYTF. The CDR3 region has the DNA TGCGCCAGCAGCCAAGTGGGGACAGGAGATGGCTACACCTTC. This rearrangement joins TRBV4-3 to TRBJ1-2, with 8 bases matching TRBD1. CDR1 is LGHNA and CDR2 is YSLEER in the germline V gene. J gave up 6 bases and V 1 base, and 4 bases lay outside the gene matches. The CDR3 has 14 amino acids.

The chain has TRBV30 and TRBJ2-5, with TRBD2 identical over 10 bases. Germline V lookup: CDR1 GTSNPN, CDR2 SVGIG (reference sequence). The CDR3 spans 14 residues. Losses at the gene ends were 2 bases for V and 3 bases for J; bases not matched to a gene: 3. The CDR3 sequence is CAWSPTSGKETQYF. The DNA for the CDR3 is TGTGCCTGGAGTCCCACTAGCGGGAAAGAGACCCAGTACTTC. The full variable domain, in which reference TRBV30 and TRBJ2-5 provide the parts outside the CDR3, is SQTIHQWPATLVQPVGSPLSLECTVEGTSNPNLYWYRQAAGRGLQLLFYSVGIGQISSEVPQNLSASRPQDRQFILSSKKLLLSDSGFYLCAWSPTSGKETQYFGPGTRLLVL.

The chain combines TRBV5-1 with TRBJ1-4; D is unresolved. V lost 4 bases, J lost 1 base, and 11 bases lay in between. From germline, CDR1 is SGHRS and CDR2 YFSETQ. This CDR3 has 15 residues. CDR3: CASSRTRLTNEKLFF. The DNA for the CDR3 is TGCGCCAGCAGCCGAACGCGGTTAACTAATGAAAAACTGTTTTTT.

The table lists this clone with a few counts. This chain links TRBV30 with TRBJ2-2, with 11 nucleotides matching TRBD2. The ends lost 3 bases at V and 6 bases at J; junction bases unmatched: 6. CDR1 and CDR2 from the germline V gene are GTSNPN and SVGIG (reference sequence). The CDR3 is 15 amino acids. This CDR3 reads CAWSPGLAAPGELFF. CDR3 DNA: TGTGCCTGGAGCCCGGGACTAGCGGCCCCCGGGGAGCTGTTTTTT. The full variable domain, rest sourced from reference TRBV30 and TRBJ2-2, is SQTIHQWPATLVQPVGSPLSLECTVEGTSNPNLYWYRQAAGRGLQLLFYSVGIGQISSEVPQNLSASRPQDRQFILSSKKLLLSDSGFYLCAWSPGLAAPGELFFGEGSRLTVL.

V gene TRBV4-3 combines with J gene TRBJ2-3, with 9 nucleotides matching TRBD2. CDR3 length equals 17 residues. Unmatched junction bases numbered 8, after V lost 0 bases and J lost 4 bases. Per germline, CDR1 LGHNA and CDR2 YSLEER. CDR3 amino acids: CASSQDLGSGGSDTQYF. The CDR3 DNA follows: TGCGCCAGCAGCCAAGATCTTGGTAGCGGGGGCTCAGATACGCAGTATTTT.

The chain is built from TRBV7-3 and TRBJ2-1; 8 nucleotides agree with TRBD2. This CDR3 spans 13 amino acids. CDR1 and CDR2 from the germline V gene are SGHTA and FQGTGA. V shed 5 bases, J shed 8 bases, and the junction held 5 bases outside the gene matches. The CDR3 is CASSSGSLDEQFF. As DNA, the CDR3 is TGTGCCAGCAGCAGCGGGAGCCTAGATGAGCAGTTCTTC.

V gene TRBV7-8 combines with J gene TRBJ1-5; D is undetermined. Germline assignment: CDR1 SGHVS and CDR2 FQNEAQ. V shed 1 base and J shed 1 base, with 11 bases lying between them. CDR3 length: 16 amino acids. The CDR3 reads CASSLDRGESNQPQHF. The CDR3 nucleotides read TGTGCCAGCAGCTTAGACCGGGGTGAGAGCAATCAGCCCCAGCATTTT. Full variable domain (remainder filled in from reference TRBV7-8 and TRBJ1-5): GAGVSQSPRYKVAKRGQDVALRCDPISGHVSLFWYQQALGQGPEFLTYFQNEAQLDKSGLPSDRFFAERPEGSVSTLKIQRTQQEDSAVYLCASSLDRGESNQPQHFGDGTRLSIL.